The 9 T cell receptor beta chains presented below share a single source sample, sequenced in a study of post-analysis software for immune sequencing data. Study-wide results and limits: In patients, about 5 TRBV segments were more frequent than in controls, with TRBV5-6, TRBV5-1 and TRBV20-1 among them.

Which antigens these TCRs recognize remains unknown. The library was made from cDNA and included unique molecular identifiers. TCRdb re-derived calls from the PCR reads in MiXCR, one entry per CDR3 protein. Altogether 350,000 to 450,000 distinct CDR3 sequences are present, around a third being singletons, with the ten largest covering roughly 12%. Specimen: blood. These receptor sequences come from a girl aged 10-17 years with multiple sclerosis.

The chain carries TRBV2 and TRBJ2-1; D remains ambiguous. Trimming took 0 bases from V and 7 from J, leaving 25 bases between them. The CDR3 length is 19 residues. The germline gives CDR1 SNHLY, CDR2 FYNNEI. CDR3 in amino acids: CASSEALLGRQVVRNEQFF. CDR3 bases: TGTGCCAGCAGTGAAGCGCTTCTTGGACGCCAGGTAGTAAGAAATGAGCAGTTCTTC.

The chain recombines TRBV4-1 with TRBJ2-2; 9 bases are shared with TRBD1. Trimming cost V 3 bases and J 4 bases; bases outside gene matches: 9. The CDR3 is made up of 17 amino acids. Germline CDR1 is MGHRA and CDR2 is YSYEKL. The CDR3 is CASSQDWGQGGTGELFF. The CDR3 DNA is TGCGCCAGCAGCCAGGACTGGGGACAGGGAGGCACCGGGGAGCTGTTTTTT.

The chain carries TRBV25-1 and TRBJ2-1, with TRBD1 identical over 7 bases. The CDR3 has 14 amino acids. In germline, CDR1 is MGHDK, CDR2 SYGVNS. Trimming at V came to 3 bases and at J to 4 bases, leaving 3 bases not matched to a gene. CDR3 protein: CASSDPGQYNEQFF. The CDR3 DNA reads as TGTGCCAGCAGTGACCCGGGACAGTACAATGAGCAGTTCTTC.

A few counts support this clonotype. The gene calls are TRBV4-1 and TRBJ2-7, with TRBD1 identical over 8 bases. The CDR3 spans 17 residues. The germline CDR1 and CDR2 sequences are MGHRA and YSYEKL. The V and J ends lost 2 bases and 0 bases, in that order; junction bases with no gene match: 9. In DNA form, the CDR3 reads TGCGCCAGCAGCCAACGCGGGACAGGACCAAACTCCTACGAGCAGTACTTC. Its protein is CASSQRGTGPNSYEQYF.

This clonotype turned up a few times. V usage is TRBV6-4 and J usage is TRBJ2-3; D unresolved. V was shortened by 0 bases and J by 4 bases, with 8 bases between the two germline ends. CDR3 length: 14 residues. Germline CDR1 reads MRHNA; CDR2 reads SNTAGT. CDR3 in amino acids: CASSDSTESDTQYF. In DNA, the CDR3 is TGTGCCAGCAGTGACTCTACAGAGTCAGATACGCAGTATTTT.

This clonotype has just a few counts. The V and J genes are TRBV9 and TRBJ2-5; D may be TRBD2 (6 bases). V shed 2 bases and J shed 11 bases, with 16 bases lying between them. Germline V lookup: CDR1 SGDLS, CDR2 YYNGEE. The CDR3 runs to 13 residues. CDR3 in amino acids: CASSVDWAGTQYF. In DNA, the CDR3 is TGTGCCAGCAGCGTGGATTGGGCGGGGACGCAGTACTTC.

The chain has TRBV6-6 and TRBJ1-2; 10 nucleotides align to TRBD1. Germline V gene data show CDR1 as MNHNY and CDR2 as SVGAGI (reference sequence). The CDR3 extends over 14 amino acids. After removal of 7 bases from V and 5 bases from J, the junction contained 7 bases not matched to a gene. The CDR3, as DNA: TGTGCCAGCATCCTGACAGGGGGCCTATATGGCTACACCTTC. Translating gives CASILTGGLYGYTF.

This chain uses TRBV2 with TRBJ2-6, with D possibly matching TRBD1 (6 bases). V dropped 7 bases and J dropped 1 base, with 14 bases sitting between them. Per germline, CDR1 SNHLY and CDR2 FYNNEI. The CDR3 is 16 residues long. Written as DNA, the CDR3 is TGTGCCAGCATTAGGACAGCCATGTCTGGGGCCAACGTCCTGACTTTC. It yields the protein CASIRTAMSGANVLTF.

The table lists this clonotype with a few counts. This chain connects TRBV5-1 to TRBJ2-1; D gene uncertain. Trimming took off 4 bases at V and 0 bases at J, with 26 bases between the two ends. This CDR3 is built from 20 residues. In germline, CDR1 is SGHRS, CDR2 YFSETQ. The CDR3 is CASSQGRTSNLRSSYNEQFF. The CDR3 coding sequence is TGCGCCAGCAGCCAAGGACGGACCAGTAACTTGCGGAGCTCCTACAATGAGCAGTTCTTC. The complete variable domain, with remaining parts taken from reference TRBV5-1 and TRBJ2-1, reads KAGVTQTPRYLIKTRGQQVTLSCSPISGHRSVSWYQQTPGQGLQFLFEYFSETQRNKGNFPGRFSGRQFSNSRSEMNVSTLELGDSALYLCASSQGRTSNLRSSYNEQFFGPGTRLTVL.